A single sample gave rise to the 26 T cell receptor beta chains below, sequenced in a study of blood T cell repertoires in COVID-19. The method was immunoSEQ multiplex PCR; TCRdb's version includes in-frame clones alone and lacks a portion of them. Here the sample spans 270,000 or so clones, approximately 81% being singletons. The specimen was peripheral blood. These receptors came from a woman in her sixties or seventies with active or convalescent COVID-19.

The chain joins TRBV19 to TRBJ2-1; a weak D match, TRBD2 (5 bases). V gave up 5 bases and J gave up 3 bases, with 11 bases separating them. Germline V lookup: CDR1 LNHDA, CDR2 SQIVND (reference sequence). This CDR3 has 14 residues. CDR3 amino acids: CASSPPGLYNEQFF. In DNA form, the CDR3 reads TGTGCCAGTAGTCCTCCCGGACTCTACAATGAGCAGTTCTTC. Complete variable domain (other parts from reference TRBV19 and TRBJ2-1): DGGITQSPKYLFRKEGQNVTLSCEQNLNHDAMYWYRQDPGQGLRLIYYSQIVNDFQKGDIAEGYSVSREKKESFPLTVTSAQKNPTAFYLCASSPPGLYNEQFFGPGTRLTVL.

The chain links TRBV5-8 to TRBJ2-1; 11 bases align to TRBD2. V gave up 4 bases and J gave up 7 bases; unmatched junction bases: 7. Germline CDR1 and CDR2: SGHTS and YDEGEE. This CDR3 region has 15 residues. The CDR3 here is CASSLSGGAKNEQFF. In nucleotides, the CDR3 is TGTGCCAGCAGCCTTAGCGGGGGGGCCAAGAATGAGCAGTTCTTC. The variable domain in full, completed from reference TRBV5-8 and TRBJ2-1, reads EAGVTQSPTHLIKTRGQQATLRCSPISGHTSVYWYQQALGLGLQFLLWYDEGEERNRGNFPPRFSGRQFPNYSSELNVNALELEDSALYLCASSLSGGAKNEQFFGPGTRLTVL.

The genes are TRBV6-4 and TRBJ2-2; unclear D gene. CDR1 and CDR2 (germline): MRHNA, SNTAGT. The V and J ends lost 6 bases and 0 bases respectively, with 8 bases between them. The CDR3 runs to 14 residues. This CDR3 is CASREQTNTGELFF. The CDR3 coding sequence is TGTGCCAGCAGAGAACAAACGAACACCGGGGAGCTGTTTTTT.

CDR3 DNA: TGTGCCAGCAGTGCCGGGAACAATGAGCAGTTCTTC. Its protein product is CASSAGNNEQFF. This chain connects TRBV2 to TRBJ2-1; tentatively, D is TRBD2 (5 bases). Germline CDR1 SNHLY, CDR2 FYNNEI. The CDR3 length is 12 residues. The V end lost 4 bases, the J end lost 5 bases, and 6 bases lay between the germline ends.

V is TRBV7-3 and J is TRBJ2-5, with 9 bases that match TRBD2. V lost 5 bases and J lost 1; bases outside the gene matches: 5. Germline V gives CDR1 SGHTA, CDR2 FQGTGA. The CDR3 contains 15 residues. CDR3 in amino acids: CASSQAGGVQETQYF. In nucleotides, the CDR3 is TGTGCCAGCAGCCAAGCGGGGGGCGTCCAAGAGACCCAGTACTTC.

V gene TRBV6-5 combines with J gene TRBJ2-7, with TRBD1 matching 7 bases. The CDR3 has 15 residues. The germline V gene encodes CDR1 MNHEY and CDR2 SVGAGI. V lost 6 bases to trimming and J lost 0 bases; unmatched junction nucleotides: 8. This CDR3 is CASSGTAVSSYEQYF. The CDR3, as DNA: TGTGCCAGCAGCGGGACAGCCGTGAGCTCCTACGAGCAGTACTTC.

This clone was seen a handful of times. The J gene is TRBJ1-4, the V gene TRBV3-1 (or the pseudogene TRBV3-2); D gene unclear. Between the trimmed V and J ends, which lost 2 bases and 7 bases, there was a span of 20 bases. CDR3 length: 17 residues. Germline values: CDR1 LGHDT, CDR2 YNNKEL (reference sequence). Written as DNA, the CDR3 is TGTGCCAGCAGCCAATTCCGCCTCGGGCAAGGGAGTGAAAAACTGTTTTTT. Residues: CASSQFRLGQGSEKLFF.

The CDR3 DNA follows: TGTGCCAGCAGCCTCCTTACAGGGGGGGGTGAGCAGTTCTTC. Its protein is CASSLLTGGGEQFF. This chain connects TRBV11-3 to TRBJ2-1, with a tentative D call TRBD1 (8 bases). The CDR3 loop spans 14 amino acids. Trimming cost V 5 bases and J 9 bases, with 17 bases left between them. Germline V gene data show CDR1 as SGHNT and CDR2 as YENEEA. The whole variable domain, remainder taken from reference TRBV11-3 and TRBJ2-1, is EAGVVQSPRYKIIEKKQPVAFWCNPISGHNTLYWYLQNLGQGPELLIRYENEEAVDDSQLPKDRFSAERLKGVDSTLKIQPAELGDSAVYLCASSLLTGGGEQFFGPGTRLTVL.

This sequence joins TRBV19 and TRBJ2-7, with D maybe TRBD1 (6 bases). The V end lost 5 bases, the J end lost 3 bases, and 17 bases lay between the germline ends. CDR3 length equals 15 residues. Germline loops: CDR1 LNHDA, CDR2 SQIVND (reference sequence). CDR3 sequence reads: CASSPDPGVYYEQYF. The CDR3 DNA sequence: TGTGCCAGTAGTCCAGACCCAGGGGTGTACTACGAGCAGTACTTC.

The chain uses TRBV28 and TRBJ1-3; D not certain. The CDR3 is 16 amino acids. V gave up 3 bases and J gave up 0 bases, with 12 bases separating them. Germline V lookup: CDR1 MDHEN, CDR2 SYDVKM. CDR3 amino acids: CASSFHAVSSGNTIYF. CDR3 nucleotide sequence: TGTGCCAGCAGTTTTCATGCGGTTAGCTCTGGAAACACCATATATTTT.

This clone was seen a single time. The chain links TRBV4-1 to TRBJ1-4; TRBD1 is a possible D gene (5 bases). Per germline, CDR1 MGHRA and CDR2 YSYEKL. The length of the CDR3 is 14 residues. V was shortened by 1 base and J by 8 bases, with 11 bases between the two germline ends. The CDR3 here is CASSQGQGREKLFF. The CDR3 bases are TGCGCCAGCAGCCAAGGGCAGGGTAGGGAAAAACTGTTTTTT.

In DNA form, the CDR3 reads TGTGCCAGCAGCCAAGGCGGGCTAGCGAACACCGGGGAGCTGTTTTTT. Its translation: CASSQGGLANTGELFF. J is TRBJ2-2 and V is TRBV4-2, with D possibly matching TRBD2 (5 bases). This CDR3 contains 16 residues. CDR1 and CDR2 (germline): LGHNA, YNFKEQ. The germline V and J ends were trimmed by 1 base and 0 bases, with 9 bases remaining between them.

The rearrangement uses TRBV3-1 (or the pseudogene TRBV3-2) and TRBJ2-3, with 7 bases that match TRBD2. V lost 0 bases, J lost 6 bases, and 9 bases stayed unmatched. Germline V gives CDR1 LGHDT, CDR2 YNNKEL (reference sequence). CDR3 length equals 16 residues. For the CDR3, the DNA is TGTGCCAGCAGCCAAGATGGGGGGGAAGAGTTCGATACGCAGTATTTT. Translation gives CASSQDGGEEFDTQYF.

The sample holds a few counts of this clone. The chain has TRBV6-1 and TRBJ2-3; 7 bases match TRBD1. Unmatched junction bases numbered 12, after V lost 4 bases and J lost 5 bases. CDR3 size: 16 residues. Germline V gene lookup returns CDR1 MNHNS and CDR2 SASEGT. The DNA of the CDR3 is TGTGCCAGCAGTGTCGACAGGGCCAAGGGCTTAGATACGCAGTATTTT. This codes for CASSVDRAKGLDTQYF.

The chain has TRBV2 and TRBJ1-2, with D maybe TRBD1 (6 bases). V gave up 10 bases and J gave up 3 bases, with 15 bases separating them. The CDR3 is made up of 13 amino acids. From germline, CDR1 is SNHLY and CDR2 FYNNEI. The CDR3: CATLAGGDYGYTF. In DNA, the CDR3 is TGTGCCACCCTCGCGGGGGGCGACTATGGCTACACCTTC.

The DNA for the CDR3 is TGTGCCAGCAGTTATCGGACAGTAACCTACGAGCAGTACTTC. Protein product: CASSYRTVTYEQYF. The chain combines TRBV6-6 with TRBJ2-7; a possible D gene is TRBD1 (6 bases). Germline CDR1 is MNHNY and CDR2 is SVGAGI (reference sequence). V was trimmed by 3 bases and J by 2 bases, leaving 11 bases between them. The CDR3 sequence is 14 residues long.

The genes are TRBV7-8 and TRBJ2-1; 13 nucleotides align to TRBD2. CDR3 length: 17 residues. Trimming removed 2 bases from V and 7 bases from J; junction bases left unmatched: 8. Per germline, CDR1 SGHVS and CDR2 FQNEAQ. CDR3 residues: CASSLKVVTSGGNEQFF. Written as DNA, the CDR3 is TGTGCCAGCAGCTTAAAAGTAGTGACTAGCGGGGGGAATGAGCAGTTCTTC. Full variable domain (outside the CDR3, taken from reference TRBV7-8 and TRBJ2-1): GAGVSQSPRYKVAKRGQDVALRCDPISGHVSLFWYQQALGQGPEFLTYFQNEAQLDKSGLPSDRFFAERPEGSVSTLKIQRTQQEDSAVYLCASSLKVVTSGGNEQFFGPGTRLTVL.

The chain employs TRBV11-2 and TRBJ2-7; 10 bases are shared with TRBD1. CDR1 is SGHAT, CDR2 FQNNGV, per germline. The CDR3 covers 15 residues. Trimming cost V 5 bases and J 7 bases; bases outside gene matches: 11. The CDR3 loop is CASSPTLGQGWEQYF. CDR3 in DNA: TGTGCCAGCAGCCCCACCCTGGGACAGGGGTGGGAGCAGTACTTC.

This clone was seen a single time. This rearrangement joins TRBV3-1 (or the pseudogene TRBV3-2) to TRBJ2-3; D may be TRBD2 (5 bases). The germline V gene has CDR1 LGHDT and CDR2 YNNKEL (reference sequence). Deletions cut 3 bases from V and 1 base from J, with 5 bases between. The CDR3 runs to 13 residues. CDR3: CASSHGGTDTQYF. The CDR3 DNA reads as TGTGCCAGCAGCCACGGGGGCACAGATACGCAGTATTTT.

The J gene is TRBJ2-6, the V gene TRBV7-8, with 7 bases identical to TRBD1. CDR3 length: 18 residues. CDR1 is SGHVS and CDR2 is FQNEAQ in the germline V gene. Unmatched junction bases numbered 14, after V lost 5 bases and J lost 4 bases. The CDR3 region has the DNA TGTGCCAGCAGCCAAGAGACAGGGCCACCATCCGGGGCCAACGTCCTGACTTTC. Translated: CASSQETGPPSGANVLTF.

The V and J genes are TRBV19 and TRBJ1-1; D unclear. The CDR3 length is 12 residues. Looked up from germline, CDR1 is LNHDA and CDR2 is SQIVND (reference sequence). Trimming pared 9 bases from V and 4 bases from J, leaving 12 bases between. This CDR3 reads CASTLRSTEAFF. DNA for the CDR3: TGTGCCAGCACTCTTCGGAGCACTGAAGCTTTCTTT.

This rearrangement joins TRBV5-4 to TRBJ2-2, with TRBD2 matching 7 bases. Germline V gene sequence: CDR1 SGHNT, CDR2 YYREEE (reference sequence). The length of the CDR3 is 16 residues. With V trimmed by 2 bases and J by 4 bases, 8 bases remained unmatched. CDR3 DNA sequence: TGTGCCAGCAGCTTCCTAGCGGCCGCCGGCACCGGGGAGCTGTTTTTT. This encodes CASSFLAAAGTGELFF.

This clone was found once. V usage is TRBV19 and J usage is TRBJ1-4, with 9 bases matching TRBD1. Per germline, CDR1 LNHDA and CDR2 SQIVND (reference sequence). V shed 9 bases and J 7 bases; nucleotides not matched to a gene: 12. This CDR3 is built from 15 residues. The CDR3 here is CASHNRGLAGEKLFF. The CDR3 DNA reads TGTGCCAGCCATAACAGGGGGCTTGCGGGTGAAAAACTGTTTTTT.

This clone is a singleton in its sample. Here the CDR3 DNA reads TGTGCCAGCAGTTACTCGGGGGCGGCCTACGAGCAGTACTTC. Translated, it gives CASSYSGAAYEQYF. The gene calls are TRBV6-5 and TRBJ2-7; TRBD1 might be the D (6 bases). CDR1 is MNHEY and CDR2 is SVGAGI in the germline V gene. The CDR3 is 14 residues long. V was trimmed by 0 bases and J by 2 bases, leaving 8 bases between them.

V and J are TRBV5-8 and TRBJ2-3, with TRBD2 identical over 9 bases. The CDR3 has 16 residues. The V gene end was trimmed by 7 bases and the J gene end by 4 bases; junction bases not matched to a gene: 13. The germline V gene encodes CDR1 SGHTS and CDR2 YDEGEE. CDR3 loop: CASAFRASGASDTQYF. CDR3 sequence (DNA): TGTGCCAGCGCGTTCCGGGCTAGCGGGGCTTCAGATACGCAGTATTTT. Together with reference TRBV5-8 and TRBJ2-3, the CDR3 gives the full variable domain: EAGVTQSPTHLIKTRGQQATLRCSPISGHTSVYWYQQALGLGLQFLLWYDEGEERNRGNFPPRFSGRQFPNYSSELNVNALELEDSALYLCASAFRASGASDTQYFGPGTRLTVL.

This clone has just a few counts. The chain combines TRBV19 with TRBJ2-7; tentatively, D is TRBD2 (6 bases). Germline V gene sequence: CDR1 LNHDA, CDR2 SQIVND (reference sequence). The CDR3 length is 12 residues. Trimming removed 5 bases at V and 2 bases at J, with 7 bases between. The CDR3 here is CASSPGAYEQYF. In nucleotides, the CDR3 is TGTGCCAGTAGTCCGGGGGCCTACGAGCAGTACTTC.